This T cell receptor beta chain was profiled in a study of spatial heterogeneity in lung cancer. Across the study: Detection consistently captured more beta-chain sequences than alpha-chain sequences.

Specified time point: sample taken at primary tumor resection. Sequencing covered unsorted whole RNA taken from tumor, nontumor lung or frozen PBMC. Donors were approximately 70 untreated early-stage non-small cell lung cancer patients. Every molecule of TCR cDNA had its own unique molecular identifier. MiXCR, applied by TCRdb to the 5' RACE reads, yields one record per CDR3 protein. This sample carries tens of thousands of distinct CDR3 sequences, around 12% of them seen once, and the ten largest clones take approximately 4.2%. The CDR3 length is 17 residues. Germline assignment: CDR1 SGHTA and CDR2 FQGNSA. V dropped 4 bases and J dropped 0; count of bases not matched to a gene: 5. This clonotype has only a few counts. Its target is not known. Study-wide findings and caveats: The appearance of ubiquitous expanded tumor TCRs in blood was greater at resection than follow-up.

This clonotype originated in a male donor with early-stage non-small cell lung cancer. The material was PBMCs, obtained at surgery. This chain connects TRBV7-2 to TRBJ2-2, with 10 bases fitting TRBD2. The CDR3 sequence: CASSSVAGGANTGELFF. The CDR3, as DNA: TGTGCCAGCAGCTCCGTAGCGGGGGGCGCGAACACCGGGGAGCTGTTTTTT.